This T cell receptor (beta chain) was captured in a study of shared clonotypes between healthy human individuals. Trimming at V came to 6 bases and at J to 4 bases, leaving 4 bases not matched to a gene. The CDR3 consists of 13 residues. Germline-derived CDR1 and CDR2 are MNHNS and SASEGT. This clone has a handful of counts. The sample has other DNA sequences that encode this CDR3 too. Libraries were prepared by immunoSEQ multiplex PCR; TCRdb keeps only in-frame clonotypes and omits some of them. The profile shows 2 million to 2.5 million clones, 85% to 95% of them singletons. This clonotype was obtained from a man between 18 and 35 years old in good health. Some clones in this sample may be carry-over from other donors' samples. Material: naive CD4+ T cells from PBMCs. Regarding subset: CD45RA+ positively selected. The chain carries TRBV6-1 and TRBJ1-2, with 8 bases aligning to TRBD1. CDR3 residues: CASSGGTGYGYTF. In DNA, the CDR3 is TGTGCCAGCAGCGGAGGGACAGGCTATGGCTACACCTTC.